The clone carrying this T cell receptor (beta chain) was seen at least ten times. TCRdb processed the RT-PCR reads anew with MiXCR; each CDR3 protein has one entry. The sample shows roughly 960,000 distinct CDR3 sequences, roughly 18% of them seen only once. J gave up 2 bases and V 0 bases, and 0 bases lay outside the gene matches. Germline V gene data show CDR1 as MNHEY and CDR2 as SMNVEV (reference sequence). The CDR3 runs 15 residues. This entry comes from a study of patients and donors after allogeneic stem cell transplantation. This clonotype was sampled from a human donor who was either an allogeneic HSCT recipient or a stem cell or donor lymphocyte infusion donor (not recorded which). It is not recorded whose cells these are; they may come from a transplant donor. The J gene is TRBJ2-2, the V gene TRBV27; 7 positions match TRBD1. Sample: blood, either unsorted or a sorted T cell fraction (not recorded which). DNA of the CDR3: TGTGCCAGCAGTTTATCAGGGGGCAACACCGGGGAGCTGTTTTTT. This codes for CASSLSGGNTGELFF.